These 19 T cell receptor beta chains were all obtained from the same sample, sequenced in a study of OX40 agonist ivuxolimab in advanced cancers. Sequenced by immunoSEQ multiplex PCR; TCRdb stores in-frame clones only, minus some. The sample records 50,000 or so clones, roughly 82% being singletons. This sample comprised CD4+ or CD8+ T cells sorted from blood, obtained in a trial of the OX40 agonist ivuxolimab. These receptors originate from an adult with an advanced solid tumor such as melanoma, head and neck, liver or kidney cancer.

This chain uses TRBV28 with TRBJ2-4, with 8 positions matching TRBD1. V shed 5 bases and J 6 bases; nucleotides not matched to a gene: 9. This CDR3 comprises 15 residues. Germline V gene data show CDR1 as MDHEN and CDR2 as SYDVKM. CDR3 nucleotide sequence: TGTGCCAGCAGTACCCCGACAGGGGTGAGAAACATTCAGTACTTC. Translated: CASSTPTGVRNIQYF.

The chain combines TRBV7-3 with TRBJ2-3, with TRBD2 identical over 8 bases. In germline, CDR1 is SGHTA, CDR2 FQGTGA. This CDR3 has 13 amino acids. Trimming removed 5 bases from V and 9 bases from J; junction bases left unmatched: 7. Here the CDR3 reads CASSRGTSGTQYF. The CDR3 DNA is TGTGCCAGCAGCCGGGGGACTAGTGGAACGCAGTATTTT. The entire variable domain, with the rest obtained from reference TRBV7-3 and TRBJ2-3, is as follows: GAGVSQTPSNKVTEKGKYVELRCDPISGHTALYWYRQSLGQGPEFLIYFQGTGAADDSGLPNDRFFAVRPEGSVSTLKIQRTERGDSAVYLCASSRGTSGTQYFGPGTRLTVL.

This chain links TRBV28 with TRBJ2-5, with a weak D call TRBD2 (7 bases). CDR1 and CDR2 (germline): MDHEN, SYDVKM. V was pared by 6 bases and J by 2 bases, with 19 bases between. The CDR3 extends over 16 amino acids. For the CDR3, the DNA is TGTGCCAGCAGCCCACTAGGGGGGGGTACTCAAGAGACCCAGTACTTC. This sequence encodes CASSPLGGGTQETQYF.

V and J are TRBV4-3 and TRBJ1-6; 7 positions match TRBD1. V lost 3 bases, J lost 8 bases, and 10 bases stayed unmatched. In germline, CDR1 is LGHNA, CDR2 YSLEER. This CDR3 is built from 16 residues. The CDR3 spells CASSHRAGGNDSPLHF. As DNA, the CDR3 is TGCGCCAGCAGCCACCGAGCAGGGGGGAACGATTCACCCCTCCACTTT.

The chain is built from TRBV9 and TRBJ1-1; D perhaps matches TRBD1 (5 bases). Trimming removed 0 bases from V and 0 bases from J, with 9 bases in between. There are 15 residues in the CDR3. Per germline, CDR1 SGDLS and CDR2 YYNGEE. The CDR3 spells CASSVGGNLNTEAFF. CDR3 nucleotides: TGTGCCAGCAGCGTAGGGGGCAACTTGAACACTGAAGCTTTCTTT.

V usage is TRBV19 and J usage is TRBJ1-1, with 11 bases that match TRBD1. V was pared by 6 bases and J by 7 bases, with 10 bases of the junction left unmatched. This CDR3 comprises 15 residues. The germline V gene has CDR1 LNHDA and CDR2 SQIVND (reference sequence). The CDR3 reads CASRRLGQGVLEAFF. CDR3 in DNA: TGTGCCAGTAGGCGACTGGGACAGGGGGTGCTTGAAGCTTTCTTT. Complete variable domain (other parts from reference TRBV19 and TRBJ1-1): DGGITQSPKYLFRKEGQNVTLSCEQNLNHDAMYWYRQDPGQGLRLIYYSQIVNDFQKGDIAEGYSVSREKKESFPLTVTSAQKNPTAFYLCASRRLGQGVLEAFFGQGTRLTVV.

The V call is TRBV19, the J call TRBJ1-5; D not certain. The V gene lost 4 bases and the J gene lost 4 bases, with 8 bases spanning the gap. Per the germline V gene, CDR1 is LNHDA and CDR2 is SQIVND (reference sequence). CDR3 length: 13 amino acids. The CDR3 DNA sequence: TGTGCCAGTAGTAGTACTGGGAATCAGCCCCAGCATTTT. This encodes CASSSTGNQPQHF.

This clone is medium-sized by share. The chain employs TRBV9 and TRBJ1-2; D unclear. Trimming took off 0 bases at V and 5 bases at J, with 14 bases between the two ends. CDR1 is SGDLS and CDR2 is YYNGEE in the germline V gene. This CDR3 contains 15 residues. The CDR3 reads CASSVAEGPLYGYTF. The CDR3 DNA follows: TGTGCCAGCAGCGTAGCCGAGGGCCCCCTTTATGGCTACACCTTC.

This clone has more than one count but fewer than ten. V and J are TRBV9 and TRBJ2-2; no firm D call. CDR3 length: 14 residues. Germline assignment: CDR1 SGDLS and CDR2 YYNGEE. The germline V and J ends were trimmed by 0 bases and 1 base, with 4 bases remaining between them. In nucleotides, the CDR3 is TGTGCCAGCAGCGTAGACCTGAACACCGGGGAGCTGTTTTTT. This sequence encodes CASSVDLNTGELFF.

The CDR3 DNA reads TGTGCCACGGAGCGGGGGGGAACAGATACGCAGTATTTT. Its translation is CATERGGTDTQYF. This rearrangement joins TRBV6-5 to TRBJ2-3, with 10 nucleotides matching TRBD2. This CDR3 contains 13 residues. J gave up 3 bases and V 10 bases, and 4 bases lay outside the gene matches. Germline V gene lookup returns CDR1 MNHEY and CDR2 SVGAGI.

J is TRBJ1-3 and V is TRBV5-1; D not resolved. V gave up 0 bases and J gave up 0 bases, with 10 bases separating them. This CDR3 has 16 residues. The germline CDR1 and CDR2 sequences are SGHRS and YFSETQ. The DNA of the CDR3 is TGCGCCAGCAGCTTGGCGACGGCACCCTCTGGAAACACCATATATTTT. This codes for CASSLATAPSGNTIYF. Complete variable domain (other parts from reference TRBV5-1 and TRBJ1-3): KAGVTQTPRYLIKTRGQQVTLSCSPISGHRSVSWYQQTPGQGLQFLFEYFSETQRNKGNFPGRFSGRQFSNSRSEMNVSTLELGDSALYLCASSLATAPSGNTIYFGEGSWLTVV.

The V gene is TRBV6-6, the J gene TRBJ2-2; tentative D call: TRBD2 (5 bases). The CDR3 sequence is 16 residues long. Trimming removed 2 bases at V and 0 bases at J, with 10 bases between. Germline V CDR1 and CDR2: MNHNY, SVGAGI (reference sequence). CDR3 sequence: CASSYPDGTNTGELFF. The CDR3 nucleotides read TGTGCCAGCAGTTACCCGGACGGGACGAACACCGGGGAGCTGTTTTTT.

The chain employs TRBV25-1 and TRBJ2-2; 9 nucleotides match TRBD1. The CDR3 is made up of 14 amino acids. Unmatched junction bases numbered 5, after V lost 5 bases and J lost 7 bases. Germline V CDR1 and CDR2: MGHDK, SYGVNS. The CDR3 is CASSSGQGRGELFF. CDR3 in DNA: TGTGCCAGCAGTTCCGGACAGGGGCGCGGGGAGCTGTTTTTT.

The CDR3 nucleotides are TGTGCCAGCAGCTCAACCGACAGGGGAGGCTACGAGCAGTACTTC. Translation gives CASSSTDRGGYEQYF. The chain recombines TRBV7-9 with TRBJ2-7, with 8 nucleotides matching TRBD1. The germline V gene encodes CDR1 SEHNR and CDR2 FQNEAQ (reference sequence). Trimming cost V 4 bases and J 3 bases; bases outside gene matches: 8. CDR3 length equals 15 residues. The complete variable domain, with remaining parts taken from reference TRBV7-9 and TRBJ2-7, reads DTGVSQNPRHKITKRGQNVTFRCDPISEHNRLYWYRQTLGQGPEFLTYFQNEAQLEKSRLLSDRFSAERPKGSFSTLEIQRTEQGDSAMYLCASSSTDRGGYEQYFGPGTRLTVT.

The V gene is TRBV5-1, the J gene TRBJ2-3; 16 nucleotides align to TRBD2. This CDR3 has 15 amino acids. In germline, CDR1 is SGHRS, CDR2 YFSETQ. V was pared by 4 bases and J by 9 bases, with 5 bases of the junction left unmatched. As DNA, the CDR3 is TGCGCCAGCAGCCTGGGACTAGCGGGGGGGAGCACGCAGTATTTT. Its translation is CASSLGLAGGSTQYF.

V is TRBV19 and J is TRBJ1-2; D is possibly TRBD1 (6 bases). The CDR3 spans 11 residues. Germline CDR1 and CDR2: LNHDA and SQIVND (reference sequence). Trimming pared 8 bases from V and 5 bases from J, leaving 9 bases between. The CDR3 sequence: CASQGYYGYTF. CDR3 DNA: TGTGCCAGTCAGGGGTATTATGGCTACACCTTC.

The chain carries TRBV11-3 and TRBJ2-7; no clear D. In germline, CDR1 is SGHNT, CDR2 YENEEA. The CDR3 extends over 13 amino acids. The V end was cut by 1 base, the J end by 1 base, with 5 bases between. The CDR3, as DNA: TGTGCCAGCAGCTTAGCCCATTCCTACGAGCAGTACTTC. Translation: CASSLAHSYEQYF.

The chain joins TRBV7-2 to TRBJ2-7; TRBD1 is a possible D gene (5 bases). CDR1 SGHTA and CDR2 FQGNSA come from the germline V gene. V lost 9 bases to trimming and J lost 4 bases, with 16 bases between them. The CDR3 is 13 residues long. CDR3 loop: CASVAGSSYEQYF. For the CDR3, the DNA is TGTGCCAGTGTGGCAGGGTCTAGTTACGAGCAGTACTTC.

The chain recombines TRBV7-2 with TRBJ2-7; D is unclear. This CDR3 is 13 amino acids long. Trimming shortened V by 1 base and J by 4 bases, and 8 bases separated the two germline ends. The germline V gene has CDR1 SGHTA and CDR2 FQGNSA. The CDR3 loop is CASSLVAEYEQYF. CDR3 DNA: TGTGCCAGCAGCTTAGTTGCGGAGTACGAGCAGTACTTC.